The 12 T cell receptor beta chains listed next were all sequenced from one sample in a study of blood T cell repertoires in COVID-19. Profiling relied on immunoSEQ multiplex PCR, and the TCRdb table lists in-frame clones only, not all of them. In the table there are around 270,000 clones, about 89% of which are singletons. The sequencing input was peripheral blood. The receptors shown here come from a man aged 40-55 years with acute or convalescent COVID-19.

The chain couples TRBV9 to TRBJ2-3; 7 bases align to TRBD2. The junction had 6 bases not matched to a gene; V was cut back by 4 bases and J by 4 bases. Germline-derived CDR1 and CDR2 are SGDLS and YYNGEE. The CDR3 is 14 amino acids. DNA for the CDR3: TGTGCCAGCAGCCCGGCGGGGGTATCAGATACGCAGTATTTT. Protein sequence: CASSPAGVSDTQYF.

V gene TRBV24-1 combines with J gene TRBJ2-5; 9 nucleotides agree with TRBD1. Germline CDR1 reads KGHDR; CDR2 reads SFDVKD. After removal of 4 bases from V and 5 bases from J, the junction contained 7 bases not matched to a gene. This CDR3 spans 15 amino acids. The CDR3 DNA sequence: TGTGCCACCAGTGAGTTGGACAGGGGATCGGAGACCCAGTACTTC. This gives the protein CATSELDRGSETQYF.

The chain uses TRBV5-1 and TRBJ1-5, with D possibly being TRBD1 (5 bases). This CDR3 region has 17 residues. Looked up from germline, CDR1 is SGHRS and CDR2 is YFSETQ. Trimming left V 4 bases short and J 3 bases short, with 20 bases between. CDR3 nucleotide sequence: TGCGCCAGCAGCCCGGGGGGTTCCGTCATGGACAATCAGCCCCAGCATTTT. The encoded protein is CASSPGGSVMDNQPQHF.

This rearrangement joins TRBV30 to TRBJ1-4; D is ambiguous. The V end lost 6 bases, the J end lost 1 base, and 12 bases lay between the germline ends. Germline lookup yields CDR1 GTSNPN and CDR2 SVGIG (reference sequence). The CDR3 is made up of 14 amino acids. Here the CDR3 reads CACQKELTNEKLFF. CDR3 DNA sequence: TGTGCCTGTCAAAAGGAGCTAACTAATGAAAAACTGTTTTTT.

The rearrangement links TRBV5-1 to TRBJ2-1, with 11 bases lining up with TRBD1. Germline CDR1 and CDR2: SGHRS and YFSETQ. The V and J ends lost 2 bases and 3 bases, in that order; junction bases with no gene match: 4. This CDR3 contains 16 residues. CDR3 DNA sequence: TGCGCCAGCAGCTTTAGCGGGACAGGGGGCTACAATGAGCAGTTCTTC. Its translation: CASSFSGTGGYNEQFF.

The chain joins TRBV19 to TRBJ1-5; D gene unclear. Trimming left V 5 bases short and J 0 bases short, with 11 bases between. In germline, CDR1 is LNHDA, CDR2 SQIVND (reference sequence). There are 15 residues in the CDR3. The CDR3 coding sequence is TGTGCCAGTAGTCCCACAACGAATAGCAATCAGCCCCAGCATTTT. Protein product: CASSPTTNSNQPQHF.

The chain couples TRBV6-6 to TRBJ1-2; 7 bases agree with TRBD1. Trimming took 5 bases from V and 4 from J; bases not matched to a gene: 10. CDR1 MNHNY and CDR2 SVGAGI come from the germline V gene (reference sequence). The CDR3 has 15 residues. CDR3 bases: TGTGCCAGCAGTGAGATTGACAGGGAGATCTATGGCTACACCTTC. Translation gives CASSEIDREIYGYTF.

V usage is TRBV10-3 and J usage is TRBJ2-7; D is possibly TRBD2 (6 bases). Trimming cost V 6 bases and J 5 bases, with 11 bases left between them. The CDR3 runs 12 residues. Germline V CDR1 and CDR2: ENHRY, SYGVKD. The CDR3 region is CAIREGGNEQYF. The DNA for the CDR3 is TGTGCCATCAGGGAGGGAGGAAACGAGCAGTACTTC.

The V call is TRBV5-6, the J call TRBJ1-6, with a weak D call TRBD1 (5 bases). This CDR3 has 14 residues. CDR1 SGHDT and CDR2 YYEEEE come from the germline V gene. V gave up 4 bases and J gave up 7 bases, with 12 bases separating them. The CDR3 DNA follows: TGTGCCAGCAGCGTGGGACGGGGAAATTCACCCCTCCACTTT. This sequence encodes CASSVGRGNSPLHF.

The rearrangement joins TRBV19 to TRBJ1-5; 9 bases align to TRBD1. CDR1 and CDR2 from the germline V gene are LNHDA and SQIVND (reference sequence). The CDR3 is 13 amino acids. Unmatched junction bases numbered 5, after V lost 9 bases and J lost 5 bases. DNA of the CDR3: TGTGCCAGCACCGGGACAGGGTATCAGCCCCAGCATTTT. Amino acids: CASTGTGYQPQHF.

The V gene is TRBV11-2, the J gene TRBJ2-7; D possibly corresponds to TRBD2 (6 bases). V lost 5 bases and J lost 5, with 22 bases in between. CDR1 SGHAT and CDR2 FQNNGV come from the germline V gene. There are 16 residues in the CDR3. The CDR3 bases are TGTGCCAGCAGCCCCAGGAGGAGGGAGGACTTCAACGAGCAGTACTTC. It specifies CASSPRRREDFNEQYF. Complete variable domain (other parts from reference TRBV11-2 and TRBJ2-7): EAGVAQSPRYKIIEKRQSVAFWCNPISGHATLYWYQQILGQGPKLLIQFQNNGVVDDSQLPKDRFSAERLKGVDSTLKIQPAKLEDSAVYLCASSPRRREDFNEQYFGPGTRLTVT.

A word on this clone: Distinct nucleotide sequences in the sample also encode this CDR3. The chain recombines TRBV5-1 with TRBJ1-1; D unresolved. CDR3 length: 14 amino acids. The germline gives CDR1 SGHRS, CDR2 YFSETQ. Trimming took 1 base from V and 0 from J, leaving 7 bases between them. The CDR3 is CASSLRGLNTEAFF. The CDR3 DNA sequence: TGCGCCAGCAGCTTGAGAGGCCTGAACACTGAAGCTTTCTTT.